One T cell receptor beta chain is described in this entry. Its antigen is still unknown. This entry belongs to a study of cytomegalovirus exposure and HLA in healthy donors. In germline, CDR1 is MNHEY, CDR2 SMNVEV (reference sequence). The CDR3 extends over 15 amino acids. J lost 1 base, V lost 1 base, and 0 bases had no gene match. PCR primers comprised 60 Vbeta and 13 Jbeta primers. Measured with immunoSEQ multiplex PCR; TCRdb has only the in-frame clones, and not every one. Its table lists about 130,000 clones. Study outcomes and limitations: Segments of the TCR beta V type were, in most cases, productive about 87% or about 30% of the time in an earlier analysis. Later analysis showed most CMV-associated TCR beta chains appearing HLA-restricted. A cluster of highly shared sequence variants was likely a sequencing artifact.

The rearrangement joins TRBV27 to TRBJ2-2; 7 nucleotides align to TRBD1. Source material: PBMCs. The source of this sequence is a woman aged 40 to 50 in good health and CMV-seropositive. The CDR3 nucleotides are TGTGCCAGCAGTTTATACAGGGGGAACACCGGGGAGCTGTTTTTT. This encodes CASSLYRGNTGELFF.